The clone carrying this T cell receptor beta chain was seen a handful of times. The antigen remains undetermined. The sample originates from a study of cytomegalovirus exposure and HLA in healthy donors. Across the study: Early released data had roughly 81 million unique TCRs, all coming from HLA-typed donors. The study, taken as a whole, reports: V- and J-gene trimming of TCR beta was linked (in a later analysis) to a missense DCLRE1C variant.

Germline V gives CDR1 MNHNS, CDR2 SASEGT. The CDR3 runs to 11 residues. The V gene lost 11 bases and the J gene lost 6 bases, with 11 bases spanning the gap. 60 Vbeta and 13 Jbeta primers were used in PCR. Clones were read by immunoSEQ multiplex PCR, and TCRdb kept only the in-frame ones, dropping some. The sample consists of fewer than 250,000 clones, about 79% of them appearing once. J is TRBJ1-3 and V is TRBV6-1; tentatively, D is TRBD1 (6 bases). The receptor was derived from a male donor in good health and CMV-seronegative. The sequencing sample was made of PBMCs. CDR3 amino acids: CAAQGSNTIYF. DNA for the CDR3: TGTGCCGCACAGGGATCAAACACCATATATTTT.